The entry below gives a single TCR beta chain sequence along with its context. Antigen: not known. This entry is derived from a study of long-term antiretroviral therapy in people with HIV. Study-wide results and limits: Clones that expanded before ART (that is, prior to treatment) dominated the repertoire at all time points.

At least one PBMC sample before ART and at least two after were required. The CDR3 totals 16 residues. CDR1 is LNHNV and CDR2 is YYDKDF in the germline V gene (reference sequence). V was pared by 5 bases and J by 4 bases, with 20 bases between. Survey level was the resolution at which the v3.0 immunoSEQ assay ran. Each sample had sequencing targeting about 40,000-50,000 T-cell genomes. Assay used: immunoSEQ multiplex PCR; TCRdb lists only in-frame clones, some missing. The sample has about 7,200 clones, about four fifths seen once; the top ten hold around a sixth. The clonotype was recovered from a man aged 35-49 years with HIV. V is TRBV15 and J is TRBJ1-1; D perhaps matches TRBD1 (5 bases). The sample in question was unsorted PBMCs, obtained about 0.9 years before starting antiretroviral therapy. The CDR3 loop reads CATSGNKAIGGTEAFF. CDR3 coding DNA: TGTGCCACCAGCGGAAACAAGGCGATCGGGGGCACTGAAGCTTTCTTT.